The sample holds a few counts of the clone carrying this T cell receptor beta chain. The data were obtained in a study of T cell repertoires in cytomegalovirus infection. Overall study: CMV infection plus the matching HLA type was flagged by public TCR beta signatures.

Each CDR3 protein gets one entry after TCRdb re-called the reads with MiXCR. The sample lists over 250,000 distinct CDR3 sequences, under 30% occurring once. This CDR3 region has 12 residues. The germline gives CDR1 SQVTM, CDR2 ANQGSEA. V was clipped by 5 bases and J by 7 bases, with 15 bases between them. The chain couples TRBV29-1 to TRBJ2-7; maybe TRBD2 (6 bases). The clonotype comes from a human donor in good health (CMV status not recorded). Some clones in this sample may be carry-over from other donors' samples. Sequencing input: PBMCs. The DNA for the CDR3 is TGCAGCGTTAGCTGGCGGGGCACTGAGCAGTACTTC. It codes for CSVSWRGTEQYF.